This T cell receptor beta chain was profiled in a study of beta chain features in type 1 diabetes. V dropped 2 bases and J dropped 0 bases, with 11 bases sitting between them. The CDR3 loop spans 15 amino acids. The germline V gene has CDR1 KGHSH and CDR2 LQKENI. Reverse transcribing all isolated RNA meant expressed TCRB transcripts were sequenced. This table comes from immunoSEQ multiplex PCR, and its TCRdb copy is limited to in-frame clones, with some not included. This table has 90,000 to 110,000 clones, 30% to 40% appearing once. This clone was detected a few times. The specimen was stem cell memory CD4+ T cells from blood. The sequence derives from a woman between 18 and 29 years old in good health. The chain couples TRBV18 to TRBJ2-7, with a weak D call TRBD2 (6 bases). The DNA for the CDR3 is TGTGCCAGCTCACCAGCAGCGACTAGCTCCTACGAGCAGTACTTC. This encodes CASSPAATSSYEQYF.